The 19 T cell receptor beta chains presented below share a single source sample, sequenced in a study of T-cell memory formation after mild COVID-19. TCRdb recomputed calls from the 5' RACE reads with MiXCR, one row per CDR3 protein. Of just under 550,000 distinct CDR3 sequences listed, 20% are singletons. The sequenced sample consisted of PBMCs or a T cell subset sorted from them (not recorded which). These receptors were taken from an adult woman who had mild COVID-19 (a few samples of this study predate the infection). Cell type and time point are not known.

This clonotype has only one observation. The gene calls are TRBV7-2 and TRBJ2-7; the match to TRBD1 covers 7 bases. CDR1 and CDR2 from the germline V gene are SGHTA and FQGNSA. The CDR3 is made up of 15 amino acids. After removal of 5 bases from V and 2 bases from J, the junction contained 9 bases not matched to a gene. CDR3 region: CASSVGTVLTYEQYF. CDR3 bases: TGTGCCAGCAGCGTAGGGACAGTCTTGACCTACGAGCAGTACTTC.

This clonotype was seen only a few times. The chain carries TRBV7-9 and TRBJ1-1, with D possibly matching TRBD1 (5 bases). The CDR3 has 17 amino acids. V lost 5 bases and J 6 bases, leaving 25 bases between the germline ends. Germline assignment: CDR1 SEHNR and CDR2 FQNEAQ (reference sequence). CDR3 in DNA: TGTGCCAGCAGCCGATCAGGGCCCGGCGGGGAAGACTCTGAAGCTTTCTTT. It codes for CASSRSGPGGEDSEAFF.

This clonotype has a count of ten or more. The genes are TRBV7-2 and TRBJ2-7; D gene unclear. The CDR3 totals 13 residues. Germline V gives CDR1 SGHTA, CDR2 FQGNSA. V was pared by 2 bases and J by 4 bases, with 9 bases between. The CDR3 DNA is TGTGCCAGCAGCTTAAGTAGCACGTACGAGCAGTACTTC. It yields the protein CASSLSSTYEQYF.

The chain carries TRBV4-2 and TRBJ2-2; TRBD2 agrees at 7 bases. This CDR3 has 14 residues. Germline trimming cut 2 bases from V and 7 bases from J; bases unmatched to any gene: 4. Germline-derived CDR1 and CDR2 are LGHNA and YNFKEQ. Written as DNA, the CDR3 is TGTGCCAGCAGCCAATCGGGAGGCCGCGGGGAGCTGTTTTTT. It translates to CASSQSGGRGELFF.

The V and J genes are TRBV27 and TRBJ2-1; possibly TRBD1 or TRBD2 for D (5 bases each). Germline assignment: CDR1 MNHEY and CDR2 SMNVEV (reference sequence). Deletions cut 2 bases from V and 6 bases from J, with 11 bases between. The CDR3 length is 14 residues. As DNA, the CDR3 is TGTGCCAGCAGTTTACTGGGAGACAGCAATGAGCAGTTCTTC. Translating gives CASSLLGDSNEQFF.

This sequence joins TRBV28 and TRBJ2-2; 14 bases align to TRBD2. CDR3 length: 18 residues. J gave up 7 bases and V 5 bases, and 12 bases lay outside the gene matches. Germline V lookup: CDR1 MDHEN, CDR2 SYDVKM. CDR3 coding DNA: TGTGCCAGCAGTAGCAGTCCGGGACTAGCGGGAGTTGGCGGGGAGCTGTTTTTT. It specifies CASSSSPGLAGVGGELFF.

This clonotype was counted between two and nine times. This chain links TRBV11-1 with TRBJ2-7; D is ambiguous. The V and J ends lost 5 bases and 3 bases respectively, with 11 bases between them. This CDR3 spans 13 amino acids. Germline loops: CDR1 SGHAT, CDR2 FQDESV (reference sequence). CDR3 protein: CASSHGRRYEQYF. The CDR3 region has the DNA TGTGCCAGCAGCCACGGTCGACGCTACGAGCAGTACTTC.

V gene TRBV6-4 combines with J gene TRBJ2-1; D might be TRBD1 (5 bases). Germline V lookup: CDR1 MRHNA, CDR2 SNTAGT. This CDR3 spans 15 amino acids. Deletions cut 2 bases from V and 8 bases from J, with 16 bases between. The CDR3 sequence is CASSDGQGGFDEQFF. For the CDR3, the DNA is TGTGCCAGCAGTGACGGCCAGGGTGGGTTCGATGAGCAGTTCTTC.

This clonotype showed up just a few times. This CDR3 is CASSLNRQVDEKLFF. Written as DNA, the CDR3 is TGTGCCAGCAGCTTAAACAGGCAGGTGGATGAAAAACTGTTTTTT. The chain recombines TRBV7-6 with TRBJ1-4, with a tentative D call TRBD1 (5 bases). Germline V gives CDR1 SGHVS, CDR2 FNYEAQ. V lost 2 bases and J lost 6, with 13 bases in between. CDR3 length: 15 amino acids.

This sequence joins TRBV24-1 and TRBJ2-2; D may be TRBD1 (5 bases). CDR1 and CDR2 (germline): KGHDR, SFDVKD. Trimming cost V 0 bases and J 1 base, with 8 bases left between them. This CDR3 has 16 residues. The CDR3 region has the DNA TGTGCCACCAGTGATTTGAGGACATTGAACACCGGGGAGCTGTTTTTT. Its translation: CATSDLRTLNTGELFF.

The V gene is TRBV20-1, the J gene TRBJ1-2; D possibly corresponds to TRBD1 (6 bases). Trimming cost V 6 bases and J 0 bases, with 11 bases left between them. The CDR3 has 13 residues. CDR1 and CDR2 from the germline V gene are DFQATT and SNEGSKA (reference sequence). The CDR3 region has the DNA TGCAGTGCACCACAGGGAACTAACTATGGCTACACCTTC. Amino acid sequence: CSAPQGTNYGYTF.

This clonotype turned up a few times. The V and J genes are TRBV6-5 and TRBJ2-7; TRBD2 aligns across 7 bases. Germline V gives CDR1 MNHEY, CDR2 SVGAGI. V dropped 2 bases and J dropped 7; count of bases not matched to a gene: 8. This CDR3 is built from 14 residues. The CDR3 protein is CASSYLAGAGEQYF. CDR3 in DNA: TGTGCCAGCAGTTACCTTGCGGGAGCGGGTGAGCAGTACTTC.

This clonotype came up many times. This chain joins TRBV4-1 and TRBJ2-3; the D gene is possibly TRBD1 (5 bases). V lost 2 bases to trimming and J lost 2 bases, with 17 bases between them. This CDR3 is 17 amino acids long. Germline V CDR1 and CDR2: MGHRA, YSYEKL. In DNA, the CDR3 is TGCGCCAGCAGCCAAAGAGTCGTGGGGCCGAACACAGATACGCAGTATTTT. Protein sequence: CASSQRVVGPNTDTQYF.

This chain links TRBV7-3 with TRBJ2-1; no reliable D call. V dropped 2 bases and J dropped 0 bases, with 11 bases sitting between them. There are 16 residues in the CDR3. CDR1 SGHTA and CDR2 FQGTGA come from the germline V gene. As DNA, the CDR3 is TGTGCCAGCAGCTTAGGATGGGGTAGCTCCTACAATGAGCAGTTCTTC. It translates to CASSLGWGSSYNEQFF.

The genes are TRBV3-1 and TRBJ1-6, with no clear D. The germline CDR1 and CDR2 sequences are LGHDT and YNNKEL (reference sequence). V lost 4 bases to trimming and J lost 7 bases, with 11 bases between them. The CDR3 totals 14 residues. In DNA form, the CDR3 reads TGTGCCAGCAGCCCTGTCGGATCCAATTCACCCCTCCACTTT. Translating gives CASSPVGSNSPLHF.

This clonotype was counted a few times. The CDR3 does not end in the conserved phenylalanine or tryptophan, so this is likely a read error. The rearrangement uses TRBV7-9 and TRBJ1-5; 12 bases are a match to TRBD1. From germline, CDR1 is SEHNR and CDR2 FQNEAQ (reference sequence). The ends lost 2 bases at V and 3 bases at J; junction bases unmatched: 14. The length of the CDR3 is 20 residues. CDR3 amino acids: CASSLRDRGLELYDNQPQHL. The DNA for the CDR3 is TGTGCCAGCAGCTTAAGGGACAGGGGGCTCGAATTGTATGACAATCAGCCCCAGCATCTT.

The V gene is TRBV12-3 or TRBV12-4, the J gene TRBJ2-5; either TRBD1 or TRBD2 may fit D (6 bases each). The CDR3 is 16 residues long. Trimming removed 0 bases at V and 3 bases at J, with 14 bases between. CDR3 sequence: CASSLAWGAGEETQYF. CDR3 nucleotide sequence: TGTGCCAGCAGTTTAGCGTGGGGGGCAGGGGAAGAGACCCAGTACTTC.

A few counts support this clonotype. V gene TRBV12-3 or TRBV12-4 combines with J gene TRBJ2-2; D is uncertain. V lost 8 bases and J 2 bases, leaving 15 bases between the germline ends. The CDR3 is 15 residues long. The CDR3 DNA sequence: TGTGCCAGCGGGCCGGCGGCCGTAAACACCGGGGAGCTGTTTTTT. The encoded protein is CASGPAAVNTGELFF.

The chain uses TRBV7-2 and TRBJ2-7, with D unclear. This CDR3 comprises 14 residues. The ends were cut back, 3 bases at V and 1 base at J, with 10 bases in the middle. Germline CDR1 reads SGHTA; CDR2 reads FQGNSA. The CDR3 coding sequence is TGTGCCAGCAGCTTGGTGGAAGGTTCCTACGAGCAGTACTTC. The encoded protein is CASSLVEGSYEQYF.